The subject of this entry is one TCR beta chain. Its antigen is not yet known. No per-base quality is available; no much larger clone lies one base away. A patient counted as having stable Graves' hyperthyroidism if no progression to ophthalmopathy occurred over 18 months of follow-up. Hyperthyroidism patients were newly diagnosed, with disease duration under 2 months, and aged 18 to 65 years. The study excluded patients with uncontrolled infections, other autoimmune diseases, pregnancy or lactation. Diagnoses were established on the basis of clinical symptoms, serum thyroxine and TRAb, thyroid ultrasound, and orbital computed tomography. PBMCs were separated from under 11 ml of fresh peripheral blood using Ficoll-Paque density gradient centrifugation. Total RNA was extracted using Trizol reagent, and RNA quality was assessed on an Agilent 2100 Bioanalyzer. Its CDR3 holds 15 amino acids, cysteine through phenylalanine. Kept here is only the CDR3 DNA, which spans 45 bases and is read in frame from base 1. V is shortened by 6 bases, J by 2 bases, and the region joining them spans 18 bases. The CDR1 and CDR2 encoded by the germline V gene (reference sequence) are DFQATT and SNEGSKA.

The data were obtained in a study of T cells in Graves' hyperthyroidism and ophthalmopathy (dated by TCRdb to the late 2010s). In the study overall: Peripheral blood samples were taken at initial diagnosis, before any treatment was given. To identify distinguishing TCR V-J signatures, a discovery cohort of around 100 patients was used, comprising under 45 with Graves' ophthalmopathy and approximately 58 with stable Graves' hyperthyroidism. TCR Vbeta CDR3 sequencing of 120 to 150 peripheral blood samples (about 45 ophthalmopathy, 70 to 85 hyperthyroidism and approximately 17 progressor patients) is reported in the paper. Prospective prediction of ophthalmopathy was tested in an independent validation cohort consisting of about 20 hyperthyroidism patients and around 17 patients who later progressed to ophthalmopathy. The study also compared thyroid tissue and blood T-cell repertoires from five or six Graves' hyperthyroidism patients. The roughly 100 discovery patients were randomly divided into training and test sets at a 7:3 ratio. Following sampling, methimazole starting at 30 mg daily was given to hyperthyroidism patients, and high-dose intravenous methylprednisolone was given to ophthalmopathy patients. Results the study describes overall, beyond this receptor: In cross-validation, a model built on a 13 V-J signature told ophthalmopathy apart from stable hyperthyroidism with approximately 90% sensitivity and roughly 83% specificity, and in testing the same model reached 80%/75%. In validation, the model predicted progression to ophthalmopathy a median of roughly 6.2 months before onset, with over 55% sensitivity and just under 75% specificity. No statistical method was used to set the sample size in advance, and investigators knew the group allocation. Most expanded thyroid clonotypes (frequency above 0.001) were also detected in blood, a finding suggesting that blood repertoires may reflect thyroid immune responses.

TCR beta CDR3 regions were amplified from RNA transcripts. The first round of RT-PCR for the TCR CDR3 was performed with the HTBI primer set and the Qiagen OneStep RT-PCR kit. A second multiplex PCR round built the libraries, followed by size selection and purification. The libraries were sequenced on an Illumina HiSeq2000 using paired-end 100 bp reads. Per the source publication's procedure: SOAPnuke was used to process the raw data, throwing out any read that contained adapters or uncalled bases, had a mean Phred below 15, or lacked an exact constant-primer or identifier match. High-quality paired reads were merged with COPE v1.2.5, and unique nucleotide sequences were defined as clonotypes. MiTCR v1.1 was used to align clonotypes to the IMGT TRBV, TRBD and TRBJ reference segments. The analysis included only V-J combinations with a frequency above 0.0001, which together covered 98% to 99.2% of the repertoires. The TCS score was defined as the ratio of F50 (clonal expansion) to E x V (chaos), calculated using BLOSUM62-based TCRdist between CDR3 peptides within each V-J. Welch's t-statistics and random forest reduced around 520 V-J features to 10 to 15, which were used in a naive Bayes classifier (R e1071). TCRdb reran the public reads through fastp at Q25 and MiXCR, keeping productive beta chains. Every CDR3 protein is listed once, alongside the most common genes and DNA of its rows. TCRdb's processing, not the authors', yielded these V and J calls. Across this sample there are about 500,000 distinct CDR3 sequences, with over 15% seen only once. The ten largest make up 18% of the sample.

This sequence originates from a woman aged 18-29 years with Graves' hyperthyroidism. The sample taken for sequencing was blood. Rearrangement joined TRBV20-1 to TRBJ2-3; too little of a D gene remains to name it. The sequence in DNA is TGCAGTGCAGGCGCGGACGCGGCCCTCACAGATACGCAGTATTTT. The resulting protein is CSAGADAALTDTQYF.